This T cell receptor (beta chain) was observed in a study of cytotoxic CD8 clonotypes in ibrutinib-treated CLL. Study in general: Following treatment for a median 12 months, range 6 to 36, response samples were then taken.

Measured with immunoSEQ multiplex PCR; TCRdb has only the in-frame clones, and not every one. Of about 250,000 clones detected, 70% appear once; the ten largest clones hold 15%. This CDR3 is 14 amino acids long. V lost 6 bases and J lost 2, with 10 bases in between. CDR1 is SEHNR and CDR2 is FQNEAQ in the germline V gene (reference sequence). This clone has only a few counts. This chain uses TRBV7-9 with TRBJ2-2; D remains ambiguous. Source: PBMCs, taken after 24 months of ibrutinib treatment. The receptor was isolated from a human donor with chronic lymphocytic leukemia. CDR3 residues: CASRNRANTGELFF. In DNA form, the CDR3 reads TGTGCCAGCAGAAACCGGGCTAACACCGGGGAGCTGTTTTTT.